One sample yielded the 30 T cell receptor beta chains listed below, sequenced in a study of spatial heterogeneity in lung cancer. In TCRdb, the 5' RACE reads were re-called with MiXCR into one record per CDR3 protein. This table has 8,500 to 9,000 distinct CDR3 sequences, 4.5% appearing once. Time point meaning: sample taken at primary tumor resection. The sequencing here drew on PBMCs, taken at surgery. These receptors were obtained from a male donor with early-stage non-small cell lung cancer.

This clonotype has ten or more counts. The chain couples TRBV2 to TRBJ2-7; no clear D. Germline assignment: CDR1 SNHLY and CDR2 FYNNEI. This CDR3 has 11 residues. V was shortened by 8 bases and J by 5 bases, with 10 bases between the two germline ends. DNA for the CDR3: TGTGCCAGCGGTAGGGTCCACGAGCAGTACTTC. Translating gives CASGRVHEQYF.

This clonotype was picked up many times. V usage is TRBV4-1 and J usage is TRBJ2-1; the D is unclear. Germline loops: CDR1 MGHRA, CDR2 YSYEKL. This CDR3 region has 12 residues. The ends were cut back, 3 bases at V and 9 bases at J, with 9 bases in the middle. CDR3 loop: CASSQDFSEQFF. CDR3 in DNA: TGCGCCAGCAGCCAGGATTTTAGTGAGCAGTTCTTC.

This clonotype counts as medium-sized. The chain uses TRBV29-1 and TRBJ1-5, with TRBD1 matching 7 bases. CDR1 and CDR2 (germline): SQVTM, ANQGSEA. Trimming cost V 4 bases and J 2 bases; bases outside gene matches: 2. The CDR3 contains 13 residues. Written as DNA, the CDR3 is TGCAGCGTTGTAACAGGGGGCAATCAGCCCCAGCATTTT. This gives the protein CSVVTGGNQPQHF.

This clonotype was found a few times. This CDR3 is CASTKRDAIGYEQYF. CDR3 nucleotides: TGTGCCAGCACCAAACGGGACGCTATCGGCTACGAGCAGTACTTC. The chain joins TRBV6-2 or TRBV6-3 to TRBJ2-7; either TRBD1 or TRBD2 may supply D (5 bases each). The CDR3 sequence is 15 residues long. CDR1 and CDR2 (germline): MNHEY, SVGEGT. Trimming removed 7 bases from V and 3 bases from J, with 19 bases in between.

By share, this clonotype counts as medium-sized. CDR3 residues: CSARERQVTGELFF. CDR3 nucleotide sequence: TGCAGTGCTAGGGAACGACAGGTGACCGGGGAGCTGTTTTTT. V is TRBV20-1 and J is TRBJ2-2; a possible D gene is TRBD1 (6 bases). The CDR3 length is 14 residues. In germline, CDR1 is DFQATT, CDR2 SNEGSKA (reference sequence). Trimming shortened V by 3 bases and J by 5 bases, and 13 bases separated the two germline ends.

This clonotype has at least ten counts. The J gene is TRBJ2-5, the V gene TRBV2; perhaps TRBD2 as D (5 bases). The V end lost 9 bases, the J end lost 2 bases, and 13 bases lay between the germline ends. The germline V gene encodes CDR1 SNHLY and CDR2 FYNNEI. This CDR3 has 13 residues. This CDR3 reads CARTGGSQETQYF. CDR3 DNA sequence: TGTGCCAGGACTGGCGGGTCTCAAGAGACCCAGTACTTC. The variable domain in full, completed from reference TRBV2 and TRBJ2-5, reads EPEVTQTPSHQVTQMGQEVILRCVPISNHLYFYWYRQILGQKVEFLVSFYNNEISEKSEIFDDQFSVERPDGSNFTLKIRSTKLEDSAMYFCARTGGSQETQYFGPGTRLLVL.

This clonotype came up many times. The CDR3 loop is CASSETGGRGYEQYF. The CDR3 DNA is TGTGCCAGCAGTGAAACAGGGGGTAGAGGGTACGAGCAGTACTTC. This chain connects TRBV25-1 to TRBJ2-7; 8 positions match TRBD1. V lost 2 bases to trimming and J lost 4 bases; unmatched junction nucleotides: 7. The CDR3 covers 15 residues. Germline values: CDR1 MGHDK, CDR2 SYGVNS.

This clonotype appeared a few times. This chain connects TRBV6-5 to TRBJ1-1; possibly TRBD1 for D (6 bases). The CDR3 has 13 amino acids. Trimming shortened V by 9 bases and J by 5 bases, and 16 bases separated the two germline ends. Germline CDR1 and CDR2: MNHEY and SVGAGI. CDR3 bases: TGTGCCAGTGGGGGGGGGCAGGGAACTGAAGCTTTCTTT. Translated, it gives CASGGGQGTEAFF.

This clonotype was picked up many times. This chain joins TRBV23-1 and TRBJ1-5; possibly TRBD1 for D (6 bases). TRBV23-1 belongs to the ORF category, with a function that is uncertain. V shed 3 bases and J shed 0 bases, with 15 bases lying between them. The CDR3 is 17 residues long. The CDR3 DNA reads as TGCGCCAGCAGTCACGGACAGCCTATCTATAGCAATCAGCCCCAGCATTTT. Translation: CASSHGQPIYSNQPQHF.

This clonotype was detected many times. V is TRBV29-1 and J is TRBJ1-1; TRBD1 matches at 8 bases. The germline V gene encodes CDR1 SQVTM and CDR2 ANQGSEA. The V and J ends lost 6 bases and 10 bases, in that order; junction bases with no gene match: 10. The CDR3 spans 12 residues. The DNA of the CDR3 is TGCAGCGTGGCCGGACAGGGTGGGACAGCTTTCTTT. Translated: CSVAGQGGTAFF.

This clonotype is deemed medium-sized (0.01 to 0.1%). The rearrangement uses TRBV5-6 and TRBJ1-1; D might be TRBD1 (5 bases). Trimming shortened V by 0 bases and J by 2 bases, and 11 bases separated the two germline ends. The V gene's germline CDR1 is SGHDT and CDR2 YYEEEE. There are 15 residues in the CDR3. CDR3 loop: CASSLEAGLNTEAFF. CDR3 nucleotides: TGTGCCAGCAGCTTGGAGGCGGGGCTAAACACTGAAGCTTTCTTT.

This clonotype was seen at least ten times. The chain has TRBV10-3 and TRBJ1-5, with 7 bases aligning to TRBD1. The CDR3 has 14 residues. CDR1 is ENHRY, CDR2 SYGVKD, per germline. The V gene end was trimmed by 5 bases and the J gene end by 3 bases; junction bases not matched to a gene: 4. CDR3 region: CAISTGDVNQPQHF. The DNA of the CDR3 is TGTGCCATCAGTACAGGGGACGTCAATCAGCCCCAGCATTTT.

Many counts were recorded for this clonotype. The rearrangement joins TRBV21-1 to TRBJ2-5. TRBV21-1 constitutes a pseudogene. The CDR3 totals 14 residues. The CDR3 DNA reads as TGTGCCAGCAGCAAAGTACACTTCGAAGAGACCCAGTACTTC. Translating it yields CASSKVHFEETQYF.

This clonotype has a handful of counts. The chain links TRBV7-2 to TRBJ2-5; D is uncertain. The germline V and J ends were trimmed by 5 bases and 0 bases, with 10 bases remaining between them. This CDR3 has 14 amino acids. The germline gives CDR1 SGHTA, CDR2 FQGNSA. This CDR3 is CASSIDRYQETQYF. The CDR3 DNA is TGTGCCAGCAGCATTGATCGGTACCAAGAGACCCAGTACTTC.

This clonotype qualifies as medium-sized. The V and J genes are TRBV6-2 or TRBV6-3 and TRBJ2-3, with D hard to call. Germline V CDR1 and CDR2: MNHEY, SVGEGT. Trimming shortened V by 0 bases and J by 1 base, and 5 bases separated the two germline ends. This CDR3 spans 14 amino acids. Written as DNA, the CDR3 is TGTGCCAGCAGTTACTCGGGCGGCACAGATACGCAGTATTTT. Translating gives CASSYSGGTDTQYF.

The chain employs TRBV2 and TRBJ1-4, with D tentatively TRBD1 (5 bases). Germline-derived CDR1 and CDR2 are SNHLY and FYNNEI. V dropped 4 bases and J dropped 6 bases, with 9 bases sitting between them. The CDR3 is made up of 13 amino acids. The CDR3 region has the DNA TGTGCCAGCAGTGGGGGCTTGGATGAAAAACTGTTTTTT. Its protein product is CASSGGLDEKLFF.

Relative to its sample, this clonotype is medium-sized (0.01 to 0.1%). The V and J genes are TRBV5-1 and TRBJ1-6; D uncertain. The CDR3 sequence is 18 residues long. Trimming shortened V by 0 bases and J by 0 bases, and 13 bases separated the two germline ends. Germline CDR1 is SGHRS and CDR2 is YFSETQ. CDR3 amino acids: CASSLVPGESSYNSPLHF. The CDR3 bases are TGCGCCAGCAGCTTGGTCCCCGGGGAGAGCTCCTATAATTCACCCCTCCACTTT.

By share, this clonotype ranks as medium-sized. The chain links TRBV18 to TRBJ2-3; tentative D call: TRBD2 (5 bases). This CDR3 has 14 residues. Trimming pared 6 bases from V and 2 bases from J, leaving 12 bases between. Per the germline V gene, CDR1 is KGHSH and CDR2 is LQKENI. DNA for the CDR3: TGTGCCAGCTCCCCGGACTTACCCACAGATACGCAGTATTTT. Translated: CASSPDLPTDTQYF.

By its share, this clonotype is medium-sized. V and J are TRBV7-2 and TRBJ1-2; TRBD1 might be the D (6 bases). Germline V lookup: CDR1 SGHTA, CDR2 FQGNSA. The CDR3 extends over 17 amino acids. V dropped 0 bases and J dropped 3 bases, with 17 bases sitting between them. The CDR3 DNA follows: TGTGCCAGCAGCTTAGCATCGACAGGAGCCCTATACTATGGCTACACCTTC. Amino acids: CASSLASTGALYYGYTF.

This clonotype has a count of ten or more. J is TRBJ2-1 and V is TRBV20-1; D is unclear. V was trimmed by 1 base and J by 5 bases, leaving 12 bases between them. CDR3 length equals 14 residues. Germline lookup yields CDR1 DFQATT and CDR2 SNEGSKA (reference sequence). CDR3 loop: CSARVGSEHNEQFF. The CDR3 DNA follows: TGCAGTGCTAGAGTCGGTTCGGAGCACAATGAGCAGTTCTTC.

This clonotype rates as medium-sized. CDR3 amino acids: CASTSDRRNQPQHF. In nucleotides, the CDR3 is TGTGCCAGCACCTCGGACAGGCGGAATCAGCCCCAGCATTTT. The rearrangement links TRBV28 to TRBJ1-5, with 7 bases that match TRBD1. Trimming cost V 7 bases and J 4 bases; bases outside gene matches: 7. Germline-derived CDR1 and CDR2 are MDHEN and SYDVKM. This CDR3 is built from 14 residues.

This clonotype was seen ten or more times. This chain joins TRBV5-1 and TRBJ2-4, with TRBD1 matching over 10 bases. Germline V gene sequence: CDR1 SGHRS, CDR2 YFSETQ. The CDR3 is made up of 14 amino acids. Unmatched junction bases numbered 6, after V lost 4 bases and J lost 8 bases. In nucleotides, the CDR3 is TGCGCCAGCAGCCCCAATGGACAGGGGGACATTCAGTACTTC. Translated, it gives CASSPNGQGDIQYF.

This clonotype was seen ten or more times. The chain employs TRBV27 and TRBJ2-5; no clear D gene. The CDR3 sequence is 15 residues long. V was shortened by 1 base and J by 2 bases, with 11 bases between the two germline ends. Germline V gene sequence: CDR1 MNHEY, CDR2 SMNVEV (reference sequence). CDR3 sequence reads: CASSLWSGSQETQYF. The CDR3 DNA follows: TGTGCCAGCAGTTTATGGTCCGGTTCTCAAGAGACCCAGTACTTC.

This clonotype rates as medium-sized. CDR3 region: CASRPGQGKSGANVLTF. The DNA of the CDR3 is TGTGCCAGCAGACCAGGACAGGGTAAATCTGGGGCCAACGTCCTGACTTTC. This sequence joins TRBV28 and TRBJ2-6, with TRBD1 identical over 8 bases. Trimming cost V 6 bases and J 1 base; bases outside gene matches: 8. The CDR3 is 17 residues long. Per the germline V gene, CDR1 is MDHEN and CDR2 is SYDVKM.

This clonotype was seen ten or more times. The CDR3 sequence: CASRAGLAGADTQYF. The DNA for the CDR3 is TGCGCCAGCAGGGCCGGACTAGCGGGGGCCGATACGCAGTATTTT. The J gene is TRBJ2-3, the V gene TRBV5-1; 13 nucleotides agree with TRBD2. Germline V gene lookup returns CDR1 SGHRS and CDR2 YFSETQ. The junction had 6 bases not matched to a gene; V was cut back by 5 bases and J by 6 bases. The CDR3 runs 15 residues. Full variable domain (remainder filled in from reference TRBV5-1 and TRBJ2-3): KAGVTQTPRYLIKTRGQQVTLSCSPISGHRSVSWYQQTPGQGLQFLFEYFSETQRNKGNFPGRFSGRQFSNSRSEMNVSTLELGDSALYLCASRAGLAGADTQYFGPGTRLTVL.

In this sample, this clonotype turned up many times. This chain links TRBV29-1 with TRBJ2-5; no reliable D call. Trimming left V 0 bases short and J 4 bases short, with 0 bases between. CDR3 length: 10 amino acids. CDR1 and CDR2 from the germline V gene are SQVTM and ANQGSEA. CDR3 DNA sequence: TGCAGCGTTGAAGAAGAGACCCAGTACTTC. Translation: CSVEEETQYF.

This clonotype was picked up many times. The chain is built from TRBV14 and TRBJ2-1; D possibly corresponds to TRBD2 (6 bases). Germline CDR1 is SGHDN and CDR2 is FVKESK. The CDR3 runs to 16 residues. With 1 base removed from V and 1 base from J, the gap between germline ends came to 11 bases. CDR3 loop: CASSQGLGRSYNEQFF. The CDR3 region has the DNA TGTGCCAGCAGCCAAGGTTTAGGGAGGTCCTACAATGAGCAGTTCTTC.

The V gene is TRBV20-1, the J gene TRBJ1-4; D is perhaps TRBD1 (5 bases). Germline lookup yields CDR1 DFQATT and CDR2 SNEGSKA (reference sequence). Trimming removed 3 bases from V and 4 bases from J, with 18 bases in between. The CDR3 length is 16 residues. CDR3 bases: TGCAGTGCTAGTCGGGACGCCTGGGACTTTAATGAAAAACTGTTTTTT. It encodes CSASRDAWDFNEKLFF.

This clonotype was seen only once. The rearrangement uses TRBV29-1 and TRBJ1-1; D possibly corresponds to TRBD1 (5 bases). Between the trimmed V and J ends, which lost 4 bases and 5 bases, there was a span of 14 bases. CDR1 is SQVTM, CDR2 ANQGSEA, per germline. There are 13 residues in the CDR3. The CDR3 sequence is CSVVSGRGTEAFF. The CDR3 coding sequence is TGCAGCGTTGTGTCAGGGAGAGGGACTGAAGCTTTCTTT.

In its sample, this clonotype was seen many times. The chain links TRBV7-2 to TRBJ1-2, with D perhaps TRBD1 (5 bases). V dropped 0 bases and J dropped 4 bases, with 9 bases sitting between them. The CDR3 totals 14 residues. Per germline, CDR1 SGHTA and CDR2 FQGNSA. The CDR3 nucleotides are TGTGCCAGCAGCTTAGCCGGGGCTGGCTATGGCTACACCTTC. Translating it yields CASSLAGAGYGYTF.